This T cell receptor (beta chain) was captured by sequencing in a study of identical twins. One entry per CDR3 protein results from TCRdb running MiXCR on the 5' RACE reads. Found here are 470,000 or so distinct CDR3 sequences, around 24% of them singletons; the top ten hold roughly 2.8%. The sample holds a few counts of this clonotype. With 0 bases removed from V and 9 bases from J, the gap between germline ends came to 13 bases. The CDR3 spans 14 residues. Germline V CDR1 and CDR2: SGHRS, YFSETQ. The data were also submitted as part of a second study, on T cells expressing NK-cell markers.

The sequence was collected from a young woman in good health. The source material was CD4+ T cells sorted from blood. The rearrangement uses TRBV5-1 and TRBJ2-1; possible D gene TRBD1, 6 bases. The CDR3 DNA reads as TGCGCCAGCAGCTTGGGGGGGCCGGGTCCTGAGCAGTTCTTC. Its translation is CASSLGGPGPEQFF.